This is a list of T cell receptor beta chains from one sample in a study of blood T cell repertoires in COVID-19. Some clones are missing from TCRdb's copy, which holds only in-frame ones; the method was immunoSEQ multiplex PCR. The table shows roughly 110,000 clones, with roughly 85% occurring only once. Sequences were obtained from peripheral blood. The receptor source for this set is a woman aged 55-70 years with COVID-19, enrolled during active disease. The conserved cysteine and the conserved F or W are not part of the CDR3 here.

V gene	J gene	CDR3 protein
TRBV3-1/TRBV3-2	TRBJ2-1	ASSQVGAGSYNEQF
TRBV7-8	TRBJ2-7	ASSFGRQTEQY
TRBV28	TRBJ1-1	ASSRGGTVDTEAF
TRBV9	TRBJ2-1	ASDSASSYNEQF
TRBV7-3	TRBJ2-1	ASSAPWDKDNEQF
TRBV10-3	TRBJ1-4	AISEGKESEKLF
TRBV5-1	TRBJ1-1	ASSLVPGQGILQPEAF
TRBV5-1	TRBJ1-2	ASSSPQGTNYGYT
TRBV19	TRBJ1-2	ASSVRNRDGGGYT
TRBV29-1	TRBJ2-1	SVSGGRYNEQF
TRBV11-2	TRBJ2-7	ASSSQGPYEQY
TRBV9	TRBJ2-7	ASSVEAAPTYEQY
TRBV7-9	TRBJ1-1	ASSLAGLTMNTEAF
TRBV28	TRBJ1-5	ASGLGQLHQPQH
TRBV18	TRBJ1-2	ASSPSSGQNYGYT
TRBV27	TRBJ2-7	ASSPGDRSSYEQY
TRBV11-2	TRBJ1-2	ASSSIVGTRTGEGYGYT
TRBV9	TRBJ1-1	ASSPHRTSIGTEAF
TRBV4-1	TRBJ2-3	ASSQDLSGGARDTQY
TRBV19	TRBJ2-3	ASSIRQFLSSGADTQY
TRBV12-2	TRBJ1-3	ASRLGTGPPTIY
TRBV5-1	TRBJ1-1	ASSPRQLNTEAF
TRBV10-3	TRBJ1-6	AISEGPRGGYLAPLH
TRBV10-3	TRBJ1-1	AISEYAENTEAF
TRBV2	TRBJ2-7	ASSENQGNNEQY
TRBV19	TRBJ1-5	ASTRNRGSGQPQH
TRBV19	TRBJ1-2	ASRLTGGDGYT
TRBV11-2	TRBJ1-1	ASSLQGGAF
TRBV7-2	TRBJ2-7	ASSPSSGYEQY
TRBV7-9	TRBJ2-7	ASSFLAGTYEQY
TRBV7-2	TRBJ1-6	ASSLNGARNSPLH
TRBV6-5	TRBJ1-2	ASRRLGVVQYGYT
TRBV10-3	TRBJ2-2	AISGLAGGPGGELF
TRBV6-4	TRBJ1-1	ASSNMGPDPWDTEAF
TRBV7-2	TRBJ2-1	ASSLSSGGPYNEQF
TRBV7-2	TRBJ2-7	ASSEGLAFEQY
TRBV10-3	TRBJ2-7	AIQGEWNEQY
TRBV20-1	TRBJ1-5	SASNDRHSNQPQH
TRBV3-1/TRBV3-2	TRBJ1-3	ASSQVRPEILENTIY
TRBV13	TRBJ2-7	ASSITRQSYEQY